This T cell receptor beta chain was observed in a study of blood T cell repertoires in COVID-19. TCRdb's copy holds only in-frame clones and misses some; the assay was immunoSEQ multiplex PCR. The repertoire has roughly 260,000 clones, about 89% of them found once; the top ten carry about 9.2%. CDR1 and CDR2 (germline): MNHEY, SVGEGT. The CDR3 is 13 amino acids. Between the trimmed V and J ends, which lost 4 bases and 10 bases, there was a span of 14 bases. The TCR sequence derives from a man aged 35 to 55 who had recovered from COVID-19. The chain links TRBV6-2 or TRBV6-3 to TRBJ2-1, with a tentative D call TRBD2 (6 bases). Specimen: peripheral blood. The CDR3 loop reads CASSWTTRQEQFF. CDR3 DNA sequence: TGTGCCAGCAGTTGGACTACTAGACAGGAGCAGTTCTTC.